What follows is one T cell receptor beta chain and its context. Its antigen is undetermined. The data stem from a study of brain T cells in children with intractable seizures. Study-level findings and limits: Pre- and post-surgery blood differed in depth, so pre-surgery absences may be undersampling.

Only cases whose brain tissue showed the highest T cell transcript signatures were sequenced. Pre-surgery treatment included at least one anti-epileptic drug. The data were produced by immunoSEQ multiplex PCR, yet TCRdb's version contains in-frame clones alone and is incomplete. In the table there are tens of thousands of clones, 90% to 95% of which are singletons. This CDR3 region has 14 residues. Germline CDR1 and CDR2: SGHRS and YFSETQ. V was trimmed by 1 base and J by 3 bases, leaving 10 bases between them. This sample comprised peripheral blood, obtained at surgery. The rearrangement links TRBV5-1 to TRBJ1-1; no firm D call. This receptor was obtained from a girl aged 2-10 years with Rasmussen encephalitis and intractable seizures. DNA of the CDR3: TGCGCCAGCAGCTTGACCGGGAGGTACACTGAAGCTTTCTTT. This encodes CASSLTGRYTEAFF.